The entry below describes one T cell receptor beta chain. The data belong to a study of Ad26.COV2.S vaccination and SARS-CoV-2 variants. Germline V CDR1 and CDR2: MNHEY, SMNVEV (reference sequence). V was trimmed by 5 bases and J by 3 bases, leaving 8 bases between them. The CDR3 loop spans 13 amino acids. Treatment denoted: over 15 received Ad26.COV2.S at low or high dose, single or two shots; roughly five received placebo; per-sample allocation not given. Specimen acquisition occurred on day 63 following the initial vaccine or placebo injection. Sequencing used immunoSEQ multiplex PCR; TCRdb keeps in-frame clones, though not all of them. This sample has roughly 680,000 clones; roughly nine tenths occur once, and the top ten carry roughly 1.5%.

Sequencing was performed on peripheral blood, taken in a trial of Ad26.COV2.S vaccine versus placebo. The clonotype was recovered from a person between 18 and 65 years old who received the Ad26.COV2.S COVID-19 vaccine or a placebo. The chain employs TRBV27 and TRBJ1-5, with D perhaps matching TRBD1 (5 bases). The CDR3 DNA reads TGTGCCAGCAGTCAGGGCCCCAATCAGCCCCAGCATTTT. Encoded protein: CASSQGPNQPQHF.